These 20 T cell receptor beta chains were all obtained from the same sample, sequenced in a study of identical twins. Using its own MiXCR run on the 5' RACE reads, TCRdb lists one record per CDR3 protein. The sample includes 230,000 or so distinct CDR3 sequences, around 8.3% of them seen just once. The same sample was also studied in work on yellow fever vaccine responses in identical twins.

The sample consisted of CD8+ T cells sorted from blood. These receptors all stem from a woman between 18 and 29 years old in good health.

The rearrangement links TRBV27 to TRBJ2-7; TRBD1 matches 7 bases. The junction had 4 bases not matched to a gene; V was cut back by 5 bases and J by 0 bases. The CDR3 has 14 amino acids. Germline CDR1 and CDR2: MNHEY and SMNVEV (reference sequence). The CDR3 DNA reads TGTGCCAGCAGTGACGGGGACAGCTCCTACGAGCAGTACTTC. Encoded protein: CASSDGDSSYEQYF.

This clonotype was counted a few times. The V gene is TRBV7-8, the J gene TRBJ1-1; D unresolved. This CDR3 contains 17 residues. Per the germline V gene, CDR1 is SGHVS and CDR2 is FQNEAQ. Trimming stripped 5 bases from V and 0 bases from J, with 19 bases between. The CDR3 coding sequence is TGTGCCAGCAGCACCTCCACGCCCCTTGAGATGAACACTGAAGCTTTCTTT. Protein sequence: CASSTSTPLEMNTEAFF. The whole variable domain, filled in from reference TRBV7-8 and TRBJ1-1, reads GAGVSQSPRYKVAKRGQDVALRCDPISGHVSLFWYQQALGQGPEFLTYFQNEAQLDKSGLPSDRFFAERPEGSVSTLKIQRTQQEDSAVYLCASSTSTPLEMNTEAFFGQGTRLTVV.

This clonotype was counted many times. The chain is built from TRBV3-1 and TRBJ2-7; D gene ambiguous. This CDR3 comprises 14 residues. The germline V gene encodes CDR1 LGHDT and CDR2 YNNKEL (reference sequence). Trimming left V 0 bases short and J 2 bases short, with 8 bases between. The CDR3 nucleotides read TGTGCCAGCAGCCAAGAGCCGGCTGCCTACGAGCAGTACTTC. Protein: CASSQEPAAYEQYF.

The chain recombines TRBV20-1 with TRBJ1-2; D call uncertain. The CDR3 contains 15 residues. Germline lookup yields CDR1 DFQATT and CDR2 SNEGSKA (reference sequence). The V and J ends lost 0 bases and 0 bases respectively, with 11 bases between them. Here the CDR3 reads CSARDRGSPNYGYTF. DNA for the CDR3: TGCAGTGCTAGAGATAGAGGCAGCCCTAACTATGGCTACACCTTC.

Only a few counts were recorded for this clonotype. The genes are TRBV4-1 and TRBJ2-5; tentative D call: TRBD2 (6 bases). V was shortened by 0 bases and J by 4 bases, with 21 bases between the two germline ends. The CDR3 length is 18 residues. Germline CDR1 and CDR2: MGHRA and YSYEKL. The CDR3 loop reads CASSQENTGTAPLETQYF. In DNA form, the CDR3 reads TGCGCCAGCAGCCAAGAAAACACCGGGACTGCGCCCTTAGAGACCCAGTACTTC.

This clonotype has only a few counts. The CDR3 is CASSFADSPLHF. DNA of the CDR3: TGTGCCAGCAGTTTTGCGGATTCACCCCTCCACTTT. The V call is TRBV27, the J call TRBJ1-6; D unclear. Per germline, CDR1 MNHEY and CDR2 SMNVEV (reference sequence). Trimming removed 3 bases at V and 8 bases at J, with 5 bases between. The CDR3 covers 12 residues.

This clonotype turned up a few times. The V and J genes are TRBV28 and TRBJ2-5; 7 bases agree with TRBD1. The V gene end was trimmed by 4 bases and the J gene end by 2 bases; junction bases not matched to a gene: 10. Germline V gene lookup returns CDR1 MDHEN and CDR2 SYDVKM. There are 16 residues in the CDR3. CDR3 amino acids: CASSSFSLGQQETQYF. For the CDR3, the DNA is TGTGCCAGCAGTTCCTTCTCCTTGGGACAGCAAGAGACCCAGTACTTC.

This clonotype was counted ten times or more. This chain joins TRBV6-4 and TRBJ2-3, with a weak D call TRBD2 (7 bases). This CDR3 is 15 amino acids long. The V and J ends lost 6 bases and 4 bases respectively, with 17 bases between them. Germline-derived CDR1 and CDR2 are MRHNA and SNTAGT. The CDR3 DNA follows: TGTGCCAGCAGGCCACAGGGAGGGGTGCCAGATACGCAGTATTTT. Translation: CASRPQGGVPDTQYF.

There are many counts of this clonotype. The CDR3, as DNA: TGTGCCACCAGCAATAACAGGGCTGGGGCCAACGTCCTGACTTTC. It encodes CATSNNRAGANVLTF. The genes are TRBV15 and TRBJ2-6; a possible D gene is TRBD1 (6 bases). Germline-derived CDR1 and CDR2 are LNHNV and YYDKDF (reference sequence). The CDR3 runs to 15 residues. The V and J ends lost 4 bases and 2 bases respectively, with 9 bases between them.

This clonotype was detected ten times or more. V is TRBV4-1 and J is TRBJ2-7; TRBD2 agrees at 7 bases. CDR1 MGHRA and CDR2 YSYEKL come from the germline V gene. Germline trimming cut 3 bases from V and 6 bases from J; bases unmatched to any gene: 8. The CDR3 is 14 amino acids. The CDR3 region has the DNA TGCGCCAGCAGCCAGGGACTATATACTGTCGAGCAGTACTTC. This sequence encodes CASSQGLYTVEQYF.

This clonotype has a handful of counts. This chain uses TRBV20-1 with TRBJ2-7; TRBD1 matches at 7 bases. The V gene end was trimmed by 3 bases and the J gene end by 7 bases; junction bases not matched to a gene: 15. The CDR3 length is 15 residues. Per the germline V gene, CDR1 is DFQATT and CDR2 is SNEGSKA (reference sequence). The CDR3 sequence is CSARKEGQVPREQYF. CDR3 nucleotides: TGCAGTGCTAGGAAGGAAGGACAGGTCCCGAGGGAGCAGTACTTC.

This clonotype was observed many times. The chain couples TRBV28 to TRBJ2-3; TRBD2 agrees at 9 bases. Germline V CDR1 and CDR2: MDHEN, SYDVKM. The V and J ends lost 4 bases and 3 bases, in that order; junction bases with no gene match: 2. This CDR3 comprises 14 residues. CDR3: CASSSGLATDTQYF. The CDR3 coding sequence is TGTGCCAGCAGTTCGGGACTAGCAACAGATACGCAGTATTTT. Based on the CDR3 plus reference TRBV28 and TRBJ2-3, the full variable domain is DVKVTQSSRYLVKRTGEKVFLECVQDMDHENMFWYRQDPGLGLRLIYFSYDVKMKEKGDIPEGYSVSREKKERFSLILESASTNQTSMYLCASSSGLATDTQYFGPGTRLTVL.

This chain's CDR3 is CSALGQGANEQFF. The CDR3 DNA reads as TGCAGCGCCCTCGGACAGGGGGCGAATGAGCAGTTCTTC. V gene TRBV29-1 combines with J gene TRBJ2-1; 11 bases match TRBD1. CDR1 is SQVTM, CDR2 ANQGSEA, per germline. V was pared by 7 bases and J by 7 bases, with 6 bases of the junction left unmatched. The CDR3 is 13 amino acids.

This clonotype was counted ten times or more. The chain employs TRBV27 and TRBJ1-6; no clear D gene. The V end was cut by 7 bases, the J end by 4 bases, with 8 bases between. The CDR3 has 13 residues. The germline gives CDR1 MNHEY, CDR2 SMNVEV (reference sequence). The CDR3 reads CASTDTYNSPLHF. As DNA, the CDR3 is TGTGCCAGCACCGACACTTATAATTCACCCCTCCACTTT.

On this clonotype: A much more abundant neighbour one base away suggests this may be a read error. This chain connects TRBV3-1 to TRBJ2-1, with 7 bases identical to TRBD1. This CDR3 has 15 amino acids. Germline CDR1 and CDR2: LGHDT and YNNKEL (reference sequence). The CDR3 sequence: CATSQEQGPLNEQFF. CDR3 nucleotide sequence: TGTGCCACCAGCCAAGAACAGGGGCCCCTCAATGAGCAGTTCTTC.

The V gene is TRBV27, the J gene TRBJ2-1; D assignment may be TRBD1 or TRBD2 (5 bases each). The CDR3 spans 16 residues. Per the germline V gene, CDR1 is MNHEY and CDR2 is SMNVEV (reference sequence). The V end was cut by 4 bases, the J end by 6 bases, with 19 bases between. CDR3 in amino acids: CASSSSTPGPINEQFF. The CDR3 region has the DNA TGTGCCAGCAGTTCATCCACGCCGGGACCTATCAATGAGCAGTTCTTC.

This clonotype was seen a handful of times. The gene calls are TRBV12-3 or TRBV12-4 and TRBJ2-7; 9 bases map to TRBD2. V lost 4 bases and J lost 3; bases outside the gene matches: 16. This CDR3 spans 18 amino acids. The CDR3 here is CASSSPGLAGNGIYEQYF. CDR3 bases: TGTGCCAGCAGTTCTCCTGGGCTAGCGGGGAACGGTATCTACGAGCAGTACTTC.

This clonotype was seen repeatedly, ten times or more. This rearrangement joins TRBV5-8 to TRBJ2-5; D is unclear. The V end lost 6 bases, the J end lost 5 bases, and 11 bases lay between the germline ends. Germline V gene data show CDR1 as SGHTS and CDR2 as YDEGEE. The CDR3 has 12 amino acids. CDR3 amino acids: CASTNNPETQYF. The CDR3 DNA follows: TGTGCCAGCACCAATAACCCCGAGACCCAGTACTTC.

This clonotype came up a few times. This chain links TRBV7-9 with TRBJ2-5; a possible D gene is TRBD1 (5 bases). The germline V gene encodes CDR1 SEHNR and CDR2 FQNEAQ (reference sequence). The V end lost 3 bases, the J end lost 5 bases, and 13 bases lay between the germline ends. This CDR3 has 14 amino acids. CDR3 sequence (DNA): TGTGCCAGCAGCTTTCCCCGCAGGGATGAGACCCAGTACTTC. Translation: CASSFPRRDETQYF.

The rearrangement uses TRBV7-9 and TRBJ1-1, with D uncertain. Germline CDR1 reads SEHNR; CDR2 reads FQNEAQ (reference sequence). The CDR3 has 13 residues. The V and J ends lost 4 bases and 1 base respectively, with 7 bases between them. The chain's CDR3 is CASSSRQNTEAFF. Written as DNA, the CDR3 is TGTGCCAGCAGCTCCCGACAGAACACTGAAGCTTTCTTT.